A single sample gave rise to the 16 T cell receptor beta chains below, sequenced in a study of blood T cell repertoires in COVID-19. This table comes from immunoSEQ multiplex PCR, and its TCRdb copy is limited to in-frame clones, with some not included. This sample yields about 160,000 clones, of which approximately 88% are seen a single time; roughly 15% belongs to the top ten. The sequenced sample consisted of peripheral blood. The receptors shown here come from a young man with active or convalescent COVID-19.

The V call is TRBV6-2 or TRBV6-3, the J call TRBJ2-2, with 9 bases identical to TRBD2. The V segment lost 6 bases and the J segment 8 bases; nucleotides outside the gene matches: 10. In germline, CDR1 is MNHEY, CDR2 SVGEGT. The length of the CDR3 is 15 residues. CDR3 in amino acids: CASSNTIAGVGELFF. As DNA, the CDR3 is TGTGCCAGCAGCAATACCATAGCGGGAGTAGGGGAGCTGTTTTTT.

The V and J genes are TRBV5-4 and TRBJ2-1, with 10 bases fitting TRBD1. V gave up 4 bases and J gave up 8 bases; unmatched junction bases: 9. Looked up from germline, CDR1 is SGHNT and CDR2 is YYREEE (reference sequence). The CDR3 sequence is 15 residues long. This CDR3 reads CASSPRQGALDEQFF. As DNA, the CDR3 is TGTGCCAGCAGCCCTCGACAGGGGGCATTGGATGAGCAGTTCTTC.

In DNA form, the CDR3 reads TGTGCCAGCAGCGTAGCTACTTTAGGGACAGGGAGTGAAAAACTGTTTTTT. This gives the protein CASSVATLGTGSEKLFF. The chain uses TRBV9 and TRBJ1-4; 9 nucleotides agree with TRBD1. J lost 7 bases, V lost 0 bases, and 10 bases had no gene match. Germline CDR1 SGDLS, CDR2 YYNGEE. The CDR3 contains 17 residues.

V gene TRBV29-1 combines with J gene TRBJ2-2, with 9 nucleotides matching TRBD2. The junction had 3 bases not matched to a gene; V was cut back by 4 bases and J by 0 bases. Germline V gene lookup returns CDR1 SQVTM and CDR2 ANQGSEA. The length of the CDR3 is 15 residues. The CDR3 region has the DNA TGCAGCGTTGGGCCTAGCGGGGCGAACACCGGGGAGCTGTTTTTT. It specifies CSVGPSGANTGELFF.

This clone was detected a few times. V usage is TRBV9 and J usage is TRBJ2-2; D is unresolved. CDR3 length equals 12 residues. CDR1 is SGDLS and CDR2 is YYNGEE in the germline V gene. The V and J ends lost 5 bases and 4 bases respectively, with 6 bases between them. CDR3 loop: CASRRSTGELFF. As DNA, the CDR3 is TGTGCCAGCAGACGTAGCACCGGGGAGCTGTTTTTT.

V and J are TRBV11-3 and TRBJ2-7; no reliable D call. The germline CDR1 and CDR2 sequences are SGHNT and YENEEA. The CDR3 totals 11 residues. V was clipped by 1 base and J by 5 bases, with 3 bases between them. CDR3 region: CASSLGNEQYF. The CDR3 nucleotides are TGTGCCAGCAGCTTAGGTAACGAGCAGTACTTC.

This chain connects TRBV9 to TRBJ1-3, with 9 bases aligning to TRBD1. The CDR3 totals 15 residues. Germline V gene data show CDR1 as SGDLS and CDR2 as YYNGEE. V shed 3 bases, J shed 4 bases, and the junction held 5 bases outside the gene matches. The CDR3 protein is CASSAPDRGGNTIYF. The CDR3 DNA sequence: TGTGCCAGCAGCGCCCCGGACAGGGGAGGAAACACCATATATTTT.

This clone was counted a few times. CDR3 region: CASSLQGSTEAFF. Here the CDR3 DNA reads TGTGCCAGCAGTTTACAGGGGAGCACTGAAGCTTTCTTT. This chain joins TRBV28 and TRBJ1-1, with D tentatively TRBD1 (6 bases). CDR1 and CDR2 from the germline V gene are MDHEN and SYDVKM. The CDR3 totals 13 residues. V was trimmed by 2 bases and J by 4 bases, leaving 8 bases between them.

V usage is TRBV29-1 and J usage is TRBJ1-5, with a tentative D call TRBD1 (6 bases). The CDR3 sequence is 12 residues long. CDR1 is SQVTM, CDR2 ANQGSEA, per germline. Trimming cost V 5 bases and J 6 bases, with 11 bases left between them. The CDR3 nucleotides read TGCAGCGTTATCGGGGGGGCTCAGCCCCAGCATTTT. It yields the protein CSVIGGAQPQHF.

The rearrangement joins TRBV5-6 to TRBJ2-1; D unclear. V lost 4 bases, J lost 0 bases, and 17 bases lay in between. This CDR3 has 17 amino acids. Looked up from germline, CDR1 is SGHDT and CDR2 is YYEEEE. CDR3 loop: CASSLPPIQSSYNEQFF. The CDR3 nucleotides read TGTGCCAGCAGCCTCCCGCCGATACAGAGCTCCTACAATGAGCAGTTCTTC.

This sequence joins TRBV2 and TRBJ1-3; 8 bases align to TRBD1. The J segment lost 7 bases and the V segment lost 0 bases, leaving 14 bases of the junction unmatched. Germline V CDR1 and CDR2: SNHLY, FYNNEI. CDR3 length: 18 amino acids. The CDR3 loop reads CASSEAKIAGQGRNTIYF. The CDR3 nucleotides read TGTGCCAGCAGTGAAGCTAAAATAGCCGGACAGGGAAGGAACACCATATATTTT.

The rearrangement uses TRBV19 and TRBJ1-2, with 7 bases aligning to TRBD1. The germline V gene encodes CDR1 LNHDA and CDR2 SQIVND (reference sequence). This CDR3 is 14 amino acids long. The V and J ends lost 4 bases and 8 bases, in that order; junction bases with no gene match: 10. DNA of the CDR3: TGTGCCAGTAGTACCTCGGGACAGTCGGGGGGCTACACCTTC. Translated: CASSTSGQSGGYTF.

The chain is built from TRBV7-3 and TRBJ2-2, with TRBD2 identical over 7 bases. The V gene end was trimmed by 4 bases and the J gene end by 3 bases; junction bases not matched to a gene: 11. The CDR3 runs 17 residues. Germline V gene data show CDR1 as SGHTA and CDR2 as FQGTGA. CDR3 sequence reads: CASSYGSIAGHTGELFF. CDR3 nucleotide sequence: TGTGCCAGCAGCTATGGGTCCATAGCGGGCCACACCGGGGAGCTGTTTTTT.

This chain joins TRBV28 and TRBJ2-2; 7 nucleotides match TRBD2. CDR1 is MDHEN and CDR2 is SYDVKM in the germline V gene. The CDR3 runs to 15 residues. With 3 bases clipped from V and 6 bases from J, the junction kept 7 bases outside the gene matches. CDR3 sequence reads: CASSFGREAAGELFF. In DNA, the CDR3 is TGTGCCAGCAGTTTTGGTCGGGAGGCCGCCGGGGAGCTGTTTTTT.

The CDR3 spells CATSRLDTTDTQYF. DNA for the CDR3: TGTGCCACCAGCAGGTTGGACACCACAGATACGCAGTATTTT. V usage is TRBV15 and J usage is TRBJ2-3; possible D gene TRBD1, 5 bases. The length of the CDR3 is 14 residues. Deletions cut 3 bases from V and 2 bases from J, with 9 bases between. Germline lookup yields CDR1 LNHNV and CDR2 YYDKDF (reference sequence).

This clone was seen only once. The chain has TRBV7-9 and TRBJ1-1, with D tentatively TRBD1 (6 bases). The CDR3 contains 14 residues. In germline, CDR1 is SEHNR, CDR2 FQNEAQ (reference sequence). V dropped 0 bases and J dropped 4 bases, with 9 bases sitting between them. This CDR3 is CASSLAGGRTEAFF. CDR3 bases: TGTGCCAGCAGCTTAGCGGGGGGGCGCACTGAAGCTTTCTTT.